The clone carrying this T cell receptor beta chain was picked up one time. Its target is unknown. These data originate in a study of shared clonotypes between healthy human individuals. Cells designated naive CD8 were CD45RO-negative and were positively selected for CCR7, with terminally differentiated effector memory CD45RA+ cells excluded. There were no recent acute infections or vaccinations among the donors, who were healthy HIV-negative adults. Produced via immunoSEQ multiplex PCR; TCRdb's table is partial and in-frame only. The sample lists a few million clones, 93% seen once, with under 2% in the top ten. V was shortened by 2 bases and J by 0 bases, with 5 bases between the two germline ends. The CDR3 loop spans 13 amino acids. The germline V gene has CDR1 SGHTS and CDR2 YDEGEE. Study conclusions and caveats: The study's rarefaction showed incomplete sorted-subset sequencing despite large depth. Tissue TCR repertoires likely differ from these blood-only repertoires. Roughly 5.3% of naive CD4 clonotypes were common to a handful of donors.

The specimen was naive CD8+ T cells from PBMCs. This sequence originates from a man between 18 and 29 years old in good health. Some clones in this sample may be carry-over from other donors' samples. The rearrangement uses TRBV5-8 and TRBJ1-1; no clear D gene. The CDR3 DNA follows: TGTGCCAGCAGCTTTTTCATGAACACTGAAGCTTTCTTT. Its protein product is CASSFFMNTEAFF.